The present T cell receptor (beta chain) was sequenced within a study of CD8+ T cells in alopecia areata. Whole-study context: Oral tofacitinib (5 to 10 mg twice daily) was administered to treated patients. Findings and caveats of the study: Scalp lesions, especially in alopecia totalis/universalis, had higher clonality than normal scalp.

This clone was recorded a few times. What it recognizes is unknown. The sequencing template was cDNA reverse transcribed from extracted RNA. Data came from immunoSEQ multiplex PCR; TCRdb stores just in-frame clones and leaves some out. Of more than 150,000 clones in the sample, over 50% were seen once. Trimming left V 1 base short and J 5 bases short, with 12 bases between. Looked up from germline, CDR1 is SGHTA and CDR2 is FQGNSA. The CDR3 runs 15 residues. Alopecia areata patients had lesional scalp punch biopsies and peripheral blood taken from them. It was from PBMCs that CD4+ and CD8+ T cells were sorted.

The chain links TRBV7-2 to TRBJ1-5, with D possibly being TRBD1 (5 bases). Sequences were derived from CD4+ T cells sorted from blood, sampled at week 0. This clonotype originated in a human donor with alopecia areata. The DNA of the CDR3 is TGTGCCAGCAGCTTAGTTTCGGGGCCCCATCAGCCCCAGCATTTT. Protein: CASSLVSGPHQPQHF.